The clone carrying this T cell receptor (beta chain) was observed a handful of times. Its antigen is not known. One entry per CDR3 protein, called by TCRdb with MiXCR from the reads. Of about 130,000 distinct CDR3 sequences detected, roughly a quarter appear once; the ten largest clones hold 30% to 40%. The source of the sample is a study of T cell repertoires in cytomegalovirus infection. Germline trimming cut 4 bases from V and 4 bases from J; bases unmatched to any gene: 4. Germline lookup yields CDR1 SGHTA and CDR2 FQGTGA. There are 15 residues in the CDR3. Sequences were obtained from PBMCs, sequenced either directly or after in vitro stimulation (not recorded which). This clonotype was sampled from a human donor in good health (CMV status not recorded). Some clones in this sample may be carry-over from other donors' samples. This chain connects TRBV7-3 to TRBJ2-3; the match to TRBD2 covers 11 bases. The CDR3 region has the DNA TGTGCCAGCAGCTACACTAGCGGGAGTTCAGATACGCAGTATTTT. Its protein is CASSYTSGSSDTQYF.